The clone carrying this TCR beta chain was found a few times. Its antigen is currently unknown. This sample is part of a study of T cell repertoires in cytomegalovirus infection. CDR3 size: 15 residues. The germline V gene has CDR1 SGHAT and CDR2 FQNNGV. V lost 6 bases to trimming and J lost 7 bases, with 16 bases between them. TCRdb reprocessed the reads via MiXCR and lists one record per CDR3 protein. The repertoire includes about 900,000 distinct CDR3 sequences, roughly a third of them detected once, and about an eighth sits in the top ten. The chain links TRBV11-2 to TRBJ1-6; D is uncertain. The sample in question was cultured CD8+ T cells from PBMCs, obtained from culture after CMV antigen stimulation. The source of this sequence is a human donor in good health (CMV status not recorded). Some clones in this sample may be carry-over from other donors' samples. CDR3 in DNA: TGTGCCAGCAGTCCGACGGGAGTTTGGAATTCACCCCTCCACTTT. It yields the protein CASSPTGVWNSPLHF.